This TCR beta chain originates from a study of blood T cell repertoires in COVID-19. Grouping used clinical history reported by participants in a survey and questionnaire. The method was immunoSEQ multiplex PCR; TCRdb's version includes in-frame clones alone and lacks a portion of them. Of 200,000 to 250,000 clones listed, roughly 89% are singletons. This TCR was sampled from a young man who had been exposed to COVID-19. The sequencing sample was made of PBMCs or T cells enriched from blood (not recorded which).

CDR3 bases: TGTGCCAGCAGTGTTAGTTGGGAGAATTCACCCCTCCACTTT. Its protein is CASSVSWENSPLHF. The chain has TRBV2 and TRBJ1-6, with no clear D. V was shortened by 4 bases and J by 7 bases, with 11 bases between the two germline ends. The CDR3 totals 14 residues. The V gene's germline CDR1 is SNHLY and CDR2 FYNNEI.